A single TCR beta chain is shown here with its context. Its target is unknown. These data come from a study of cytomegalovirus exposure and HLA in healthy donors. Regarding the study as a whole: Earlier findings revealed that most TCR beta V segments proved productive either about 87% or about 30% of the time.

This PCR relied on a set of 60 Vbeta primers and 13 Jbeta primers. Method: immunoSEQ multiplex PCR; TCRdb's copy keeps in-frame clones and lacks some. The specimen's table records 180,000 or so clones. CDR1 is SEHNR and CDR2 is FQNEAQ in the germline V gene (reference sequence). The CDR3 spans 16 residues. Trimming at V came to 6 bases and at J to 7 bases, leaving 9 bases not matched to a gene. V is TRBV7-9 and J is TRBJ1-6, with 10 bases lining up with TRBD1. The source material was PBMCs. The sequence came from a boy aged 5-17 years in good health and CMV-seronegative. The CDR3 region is CASSLGQGFANSPLHF. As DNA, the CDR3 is TGTGCCAGCAGTTTGGGACAGGGGTTTGCCAATTCACCCCTCCACTTT.